The 32 T cell receptor beta chains below come from one sample, sequenced in a study of blood T cell repertoires in COVID-19. This table comes from immunoSEQ multiplex PCR, and its TCRdb copy is limited to in-frame clones, with some not included. The data hold 150,000 to 180,000 clones, with around 79% observed a single time. Sequencing was carried out using peripheral blood. The receptors shown here come from a man older than 75 with acute or convalescent COVID-19.

The chain joins TRBV19 to TRBJ1-6; tentatively, D is TRBD1 (5 bases). Germline V gene data show CDR1 as LNHDA and CDR2 as SQIVND (reference sequence). The germline V and J ends were trimmed by 7 bases and 10 bases, with 17 bases remaining between them. The CDR3 has 14 amino acids. CDR3 nucleotide sequence: TGTGCCAGTACCATGGGAGGGGTAGGGTCACCCCTCCACTTT. This encodes CASTMGGVGSPLHF. Supplemented by reference TRBV19 and TRBJ1-6, the full variable domain reads DGGITQSPKYLFRKEGQNVTLSCEQNLNHDAMYWYRQDPGQGLRLIYYSQIVNDFQKGDIAEGYSVSREKKESFPLTVTSAQKNPTAFYLCASTMGGVGSPLHFGNGTRLTVT.

The chain links TRBV7-2 to TRBJ1-2; TRBD1 matches at 9 bases. Germline V gives CDR1 SGHTA, CDR2 FQGNSA. CDR3 length: 15 amino acids. The trim removed 5 bases at V and 8 bases at J, leaving 12 bases unmatched. Written as DNA, the CDR3 is TGTGCCAGCAGCCCGACATCCCCGGGACAGGGCGGCTACACCTTC. It is translated as CASSPTSPGQGGYTF.

The CDR3 protein is CASSEYRRTEAFF. The CDR3 nucleotides read TGTGCCAGCAGTGAGTACCGTCGGACTGAAGCTTTCTTT. The chain joins TRBV6-1 to TRBJ1-1; D is uncertain. V lost 3 bases, J lost 5 bases, and 10 bases lay in between. CDR3 length: 13 residues. The V gene's germline CDR1 is MNHNS and CDR2 SASEGT.

V and J are TRBV29-1 and TRBJ2-2; 9 positions match TRBD1. The germline V gene has CDR1 SQVTM and CDR2 ANQGSEA. The ends lost 8 bases at V and 0 bases at J; junction bases unmatched: 4. The CDR3 is 14 amino acids. Written as DNA, the CDR3 is TGCAGCATAGGACAGGGGACGAACACCGGGGAGCTGTTTTTT. It specifies CSIGQGTNTGELFF.

This clone was seen a single time. V is TRBV29-1 and J is TRBJ1-1, with TRBD1 as a possible D gene (5 bases). The CDR3 totals 14 residues. Germline loops: CDR1 SQVTM, CDR2 ANQGSEA. Trimming took off 5 bases at V and 0 bases at J, with 13 bases between the two ends. The CDR3 nucleotides are TGCAGCGTTCTAGACTCGACAGTGAACACTGAAGCTTTCTTT. Amino acids: CSVLDSTVNTEAFF.

This chain connects TRBV21-1 to TRBJ2-1; TRBD2 is the table's D call and was not checked against the DNA. TRBV21-1 is classified as a pseudogene. The CDR3 is made up of 24 amino acids. DNA of the CDR3: TGTGCCAGCAGCAAAGTCTGTGGGCAGCACGAGGGCGTGGGCCAAAGCACTCCCTACAATGAGCAGTTCTTC. As protein: CASSKVCGQHEGVGQSTPYNEQFF.

This chain links TRBV5-5 with TRBJ2-5, with 15 bases matching TRBD2. CDR3 size: 16 residues. Germline lookup yields CDR1 SGHKS and CDR2 YYEKEE (reference sequence). The V gene end was trimmed by 5 bases and the J gene end by 5 bases; junction bases not matched to a gene: 7. CDR3 coding DNA: TGTGCCAGCAGTCCCGGACTAGCGGGGGGGCGGGAGACCCAGTACTTC. Translated: CASSPGLAGGRETQYF. The complete variable domain, with remaining parts taken from reference TRBV5-5 and TRBJ2-5, reads DAGVTQSPTHLIKTRGQQVTLRCSPISGHKSVSWYQQVLGQGPQFIFQYYEKEERGRGNFPDRFSARQFPNYSSELNVNALLLGDSALYLCASSPGLAGGRETQYFGPGTRLLVL.

The CDR3 here is CASSLALGSSYEQYV. Written as DNA, the CDR3 is TGTGCCAGCAGCTTAGCTCTTGGCAGCTCCTACGAGCAGTACGTC. The chain joins TRBV7-8 to TRBJ2-7; D gene uncertain. Germline values: CDR1 SGHVS, CDR2 FQNEAQ. Trimming cost V 0 bases and J 0 bases, with 9 bases left between them. CDR3 size: 15 residues.

Remarks on this clone: This sample includes further DNA sequences coding for the same CDR3. This rearrangement joins TRBV7-9 to TRBJ2-3; 9 nucleotides agree with TRBD2. The CDR3 runs 16 residues. Germline CDR1 and CDR2: SEHNR and FQNEAQ (reference sequence). V lost 0 bases to trimming and J lost 4 bases; unmatched junction nucleotides: 5. The CDR3 coding sequence is TGTGCCAGCAGCTTAGCGGTTAGCGGGGGCGCAGATACGCAGTATTTT. This gives the protein CASSLAVSGGADTQYF. Variable domain in full (rest from reference TRBV7-9 and TRBJ2-3): DTGVSQNPRHKITKRGQNVTFRCDPISEHNRLYWYRQTLGQGPEFLTYFQNEAQLEKSRLLSDRFSAERPKGSFSTLEIQRTEQGDSAMYLCASSLAVSGGADTQYFGPGTRLTVL.

The chain joins TRBV6-4 to TRBJ2-2; 9 bases line up with TRBD1. Germline CDR1 and CDR2: MRHNA and SNTAGT. Trimming at V came to 8 bases and at J to 4 bases, leaving 11 bases not matched to a gene. CDR3 length equals 16 residues. In DNA, the CDR3 is TGTGCCAGCCCCCGCCTCGGACAGGGGATCACCGGGGAGCTGTTTTTT. Translated, it gives CASPRLGQGITGELFF.

In the case of this clone: This CDR3 is also generated by other DNA sequences in the sample. The V and J genes are TRBV3-1 (or the pseudogene TRBV3-2) and TRBJ1-2; no firm D call. V dropped 0 bases and J dropped 4 bases, with 6 bases sitting between them. CDR3 size: 13 residues. In germline, CDR1 is LGHDT, CDR2 YNNKEL (reference sequence). The CDR3 loop is CASSQETAYGYTF. In DNA, the CDR3 is TGTGCCAGCAGCCAAGAAACAGCCTATGGCTACACCTTC.

The CDR3 DNA reads TGTGCCAGCAGCCCCACAGGGGGCGCGTGGTATGGCTACACCTTC. Amino acids: CASSPTGGAWYGYTF. The V gene is TRBV6-5, the J gene TRBJ1-2; 9 nucleotides line up with TRBD1. This CDR3 contains 15 residues. Germline V gene lookup returns CDR1 MNHEY and CDR2 SVGAGI. V gave up 6 bases and J gave up 5 bases; unmatched junction bases: 10.

V and J are TRBV12-3 or TRBV12-4 and TRBJ1-5; 7 bases line up with TRBD1. After removal of 7 bases from V and 3 bases from J, the junction contained 3 bases not matched to a gene. The CDR3 sequence is 13 residues long. The CDR3 nucleotides read TGTGCCAGCACGGGACAGTTCAATCAGCCCCAGCATTTT. Its protein product is CASTGQFNQPQHF.

This clone appeared a few times. The chain is built from TRBV7-8 and TRBJ2-5; a possible D gene is TRBD1 (6 bases). This CDR3 is built from 15 residues. Trimming cost V 5 bases and J 5 bases, with 18 bases left between them. Germline V CDR1 and CDR2: SGHVS, FQNEAQ. The DNA of the CDR3 is TGTGCCAGCAGCGCCGTCCAGGGGCTAGGGGAGACCCAGTACTTC. It is translated as CASSAVQGLGETQYF.

V is TRBV2 and J is TRBJ2-3, with 8 bases fitting TRBD2. The J segment lost 5 bases and the V segment lost 8 bases, leaving 6 bases of the junction unmatched. The CDR3 has 13 residues. Germline V gene sequence: CDR1 SNHLY, CDR2 FYNNEI. The DNA of the CDR3 is TGTGCCAGCCTCGGACTAGCTAAAGATACGCAGTATTTT. Its protein product is CASLGLAKDTQYF.

This chain connects TRBV30 to TRBJ2-2, with 11 bases aligning to TRBD2. With V trimmed by 0 bases and J by 2 bases, 8 bases remained unmatched. The CDR3 covers 18 residues. CDR1 is GTSNPN, CDR2 SVGIG, per germline (reference sequence). In DNA form, the CDR3 reads TGTGCCTGGAGTGTACTGGGGCTAGCGGGGGGAAACACCGGGGAGCTGTTTTTT. Its translation is CAWSVLGLAGGNTGELFF.

J is TRBJ2-4 and V is TRBV3-1 (or the pseudogene TRBV3-2); D may be TRBD2 (6 bases). Looked up from germline, CDR1 is LGHDT and CDR2 is YNNKEL (reference sequence). V was clipped by 5 bases and J by 4 bases, with 18 bases between them. The CDR3 consists of 16 residues. Here the CDR3 DNA reads TGTGCCAGCAGCACCCGGGGCGGGGTCGGGAAAAACATTCAGTACTTC. It translates to CASSTRGGVGKNIQYF.

The chain combines TRBV11-2 with TRBJ1-5; TRBD1 matches 9 bases. Germline V gives CDR1 SGHAT, CDR2 FQNNGV. The CDR3 length is 15 residues. Germline trimming cut 5 bases from V and 3 bases from J; bases unmatched to any gene: 5. CDR3 in amino acids: CASSLDRGPNQPQHF. CDR3 DNA: TGTGCCAGCAGCCTGGACAGGGGACCCAATCAGCCCCAGCATTTT.

This sequence joins TRBV18 and TRBJ2-4; 16 bases fit TRBD2. CDR3 length: 17 residues. Germline V CDR1 and CDR2: KGHSH, LQKENI. Trimming took 5 bases from V and 6 from J; bases not matched to a gene: 7. CDR3 amino acids: CASSASGTSGGANIQYF. As DNA, the CDR3 is TGTGCCAGCTCAGCCTCCGGGACTAGCGGGGGGGCAAACATTCAGTACTTC. The full variable domain, with the rest looked up from reference TRBV18 and TRBJ2-4, is NAGVMQNPRHLVRRRGQEARLRCSPMKGHSHVYWYRQLPEEGLKFMVYLQKENIIDESGMPKERFSAEFPKEGPSILRIQQVVRGDSAAYFCASSASGTSGGANIQYFGAGTRLSVL.

The count of this clone is one. V usage is TRBV11-1 and J usage is TRBJ2-6; no definite D call. The V and J ends lost 0 bases and 1 base respectively, with 10 bases between them. The CDR3 is 17 amino acids. Per germline, CDR1 SGHAT and CDR2 FQDESV (reference sequence). The CDR3 protein is CASSLAPRGSGANVLTF. The CDR3 DNA reads TGTGCCAGCAGCTTAGCGCCCCGAGGTTCTGGGGCCAACGTCCTGACTTTC.

V gene TRBV6-1 combines with J gene TRBJ2-7, with D unresolved. This CDR3 region has 13 residues. CDR1 MNHNS and CDR2 SASEGT come from the germline V gene. The V gene lost 0 bases and the J gene lost 0 bases, with 3 bases spanning the gap. CDR3 in amino acids: CASSEAASYEQYV. The CDR3, as DNA: TGTGCCAGCAGTGAAGCGGCCTCCTACGAGCAGTACGTC.

The chain has TRBV2 and TRBJ1-6, with 7 bases fitting TRBD1. Germline-derived CDR1 and CDR2 are SNHLY and FYNNEI. The CDR3 extends over 13 amino acids. The V and J ends lost 10 bases and 10 bases, in that order; junction bases with no gene match: 10. The CDR3 nucleotides read TGTGCCACCCTCGACAGGGCTCGGTCACCCCTCCACTTT. Translated, it gives CATLDRARSPLHF.

The chain has TRBV7-9 and TRBJ1-3, with unresolved D. Trimming stripped 0 bases from V and 6 bases from J, with 12 bases between. Looked up from germline, CDR1 is SEHNR and CDR2 is FQNEAQ (reference sequence). The CDR3 is made up of 15 amino acids. CDR3 amino acids: CASSLARGLENTIYF. As DNA, the CDR3 is TGTGCCAGCAGCTTAGCGCGTGGTCTCGAAAACACCATATATTTT.

This chain links TRBV18 with TRBJ1-4, with a possible D match to TRBD1 (6 bases). This CDR3 is built from 17 residues. The V end was cut by 0 bases, the J end by 8 bases, with 19 bases between. Germline-derived CDR1 and CDR2 are KGHSH and LQKENI. CDR3 bases: TGTGCCAGCTCACCACCTTTGTCAAGGGCGCAGGGGGAAAAACTGTTTTTT. It specifies CASSPPLSRAQGEKLFF.

V gene TRBV3-1 (or the pseudogene TRBV3-2) combines with J gene TRBJ2-1; TRBD1 matches 7 bases. With 3 bases clipped from V and 0 bases from J, the junction kept 2 bases outside the gene matches. The germline CDR1 and CDR2 sequences are LGHDT and YNNKEL (reference sequence). The CDR3 sequence is 15 residues long. The CDR3, as DNA: TGTGCCAGCAGCCAGTCAGGGGGCTCCTACAATGAGCAGTTCTTC. This codes for CASSQSGGSYNEQFF.

This clone showed up just a few times. At the DNA level, this CDR3 is encoded by other sequences in the same sample as well. The chain employs TRBV11-3 and TRBJ2-7, with D perhaps matching TRBD1 (6 bases). Trimming stripped 3 bases from V and 0 bases from J, with 6 bases between. Germline CDR1 and CDR2: SGHNT and YENEEA. CDR3 length: 13 residues. CDR3 protein: CASSLDSSYEQYF. The CDR3 DNA follows: TGTGCCAGCAGCTTGGACAGCTCCTACGAGCAGTACTTC. Using reference TRBV11-3 and TRBJ2-7 for the parts outside the CDR3, the full variable domain is EAGVVQSPRYKIIEKKQPVAFWCNPISGHNTLYWYLQNLGQGPELLIRYENEEAVDDSQLPKDRFSAERLKGVDSTLKIQPAELGDSAVYLCASSLDSSYEQYFGPGTRLTVT.

This sequence joins TRBV10-3 and TRBJ2-1, with 9 bases fitting TRBD1. The junction had 7 bases not matched to a gene; V was cut back by 8 bases and J by 8 bases. Germline-derived CDR1 and CDR2 are ENHRY and SYGVKD. The CDR3 has 13 residues. CDR3 region: CAIRDRVVDEQFF. CDR3 DNA: TGTGCCATCCGGGACAGGGTTGTGGATGAGCAGTTCTTC.

J is TRBJ2-7 and V is TRBV5-1; 11 bases are a match to TRBD1. Germline CDR1 is SGHRS and CDR2 is YFSETQ. Trimming removed 2 bases from V and 0 bases from J; junction bases left unmatched: 7. CDR3 length equals 17 residues. The CDR3 DNA is TGCGCCAGCAGCTTAGGACAGGGGGCGGATTACTCCTACGAGCAGTACGTC. Translating it yields CASSLGQGADYSYEQYV.

This chain uses TRBV6-5 with TRBJ2-1; 12 positions match TRBD2. The CDR3 extends over 16 amino acids. CDR1 is MNHEY, CDR2 SVGAGI, per germline. J gave up 2 bases and V 4 bases, and 3 bases lay outside the gene matches. CDR3 residues: CASSWTSGDPYNEQFF. CDR3 in DNA: TGTGCCAGCAGTTGGACTAGCGGGGATCCCTACAATGAGCAGTTCTTC.

V gene TRBV19 combines with J gene TRBJ1-1; weak D call: TRBD1 (5 bases). CDR3 length equals 16 residues. V lost 5 bases to trimming and J lost 0 bases, with 16 bases between them. Germline CDR1 and CDR2: LNHDA and SQIVND (reference sequence). The CDR3 sequence: CASSPNRDRMNTEAFF. The CDR3, as DNA: TGTGCCAGTAGTCCAAACCGTGACAGAATGAACACTGAAGCTTTCTTT.

V and J are TRBV18 and TRBJ1-1; 7 bases align to TRBD1. CDR1 and CDR2 (germline): KGHSH, LQKENI. Germline trimming cut 1 base from V and 3 bases from J; bases unmatched to any gene: 5. The CDR3 loop spans 15 amino acids. This chain's CDR3 is CASSPRVQGDTEAFF. The CDR3 nucleotides read TGTGCCAGCTCACCACGGGTTCAGGGGGACACTGAAGCTTTCTTT.

This chain connects TRBV7-9 to TRBJ2-7; 7 bases are a match to TRBD1. CDR3 length: 14 residues. V dropped 3 bases and J dropped 1; count of bases not matched to a gene: 3. Germline assignment: CDR1 SEHNR and CDR2 FQNEAQ (reference sequence). The CDR3 reads CASSLRGQSYEQYV. CDR3 sequence (DNA): TGTGCCAGCAGCTTGAGGGGGCAGTCCTACGAGCAGTACGTC.